This T cell receptor beta chain appears in the sequencing data of a study of CD8+ T cells in alopecia areata. Treatment: oral pan-JAK inhibitor, 5-10 mg twice daily. CDR1 GTSNPN and CDR2 SVGIG come from the germline V gene (reference sequence). J gave up 3 bases and V 3 bases, and 4 bases lay outside the gene matches. There are 13 residues in the CDR3. RNA extraction and reverse transcription yielded cDNA as sequencing template. Libraries were prepared by immunoSEQ multiplex PCR; TCRdb keeps only in-frame clonotypes and omits some of them. Of roughly 150,000 clones in the sample, nearly 55% were seen once.

The input for sequencing was CD8+ T cells sorted from blood, taken at week 4, from a patient treated with tofacitinib. The rearrangement joins TRBV30 to TRBJ1-2; the match to TRBD1 covers 7 bases. This TCR derives from a human donor with alopecia areata. CDR3 sequence reads: CAWRTQGDYGYTF. The CDR3 nucleotides are TGTGCCTGGAGGACTCAGGGGGACTATGGCTACACCTTC.